This TCR beta chain was sequenced in a study of human T cells and chemical hapten exposure. Study-level points and caveats: Among TCRs, those above 1 in 1000 frequency were unaffected by DPC sensitization. Expanded TCRs formed significantly more large CDR3 similarity clusters than controls.

TCRdb fed the RACE reads into MiXCR, producing one record per CDR3 protein. The sample includes just over 350,000 distinct CDR3 sequences, about 6% of them seen just once. Time point noted: patch test 2, 6 weeks after DPC sensitization. Treatment noted: therapeutic diphenylcyclopropenone sensitization with weekly scalp DPC. At every patch-test visit, blood was drawn before the patch test was applied. Worth noting for this clonotype: Its antigen is as yet unknown.

The germline gives CDR1 SEHNR, CDR2 FQNEAQ (reference sequence). This CDR3 is 15 amino acids long. The V and J ends lost 2 bases and 5 bases respectively, with 12 bases between them. This chain links TRBV7-9 with TRBJ1-4; D may be TRBD1 (6 bases). The sequencing used whole blood, collected in connection with sensitization to the hapten diphenylcyclopropenone (DPC). The source is a woman aged 18-29 years with alopecia areata. Some clones in this sample may be carry-over from other donors' samples. The CDR3 DNA reads as TGTGCCAGCAGCTTAATCCAGGGGCAGAATGAAAAACTGTTTTTT. This codes for CASSLIQGQNEKLFF.